The next 14 T cell receptor beta chains were all read from a single sample in a study of cytomegalovirus exposure and HLA in healthy donors (TCRdb year 2017). Receptor libraries were prepared by the immunoSEQ multiplex PCR assay. For the multiplex PCR, a mixture combining 60 forward primers for TCR Vbeta segments and 13 reverse primers for TCR Jbeta segments was used. TCRdb obtained this table from immuneACCESS and retained in-frame rearrangements with V and J assigned. These tables miss some clones; where compared with another copy, unresolved V genes account for less than half of the shortfall, and the remainder is unexplained. The table for this sample lists about 130,000 clones; 80% to 85% of them were counted only once. Clones ranked in the top ten supply roughly 1.2% of the sample. Sequencing was performed on PBMCs. These receptors came from a boy younger than 18 in good health and CMV-seronegative.

In regard to this clone: Compared with germline, one end of the junction differs, possibly owing to a read error. The rearrangement joins TRBV30 to TRBJ2-1; D may correspond to TRBD1 or TRBD2 (7 bases each). The CDR3 consists of 14 residues. Germline CDR1 reads GTSNPN; CDR2 reads SVGIG (reference sequence). The CDR3, as DNA: TGTGCCGGGAGACAGGGAGGGGGCTACAATGAGCAGTTCTTC. It codes for CAGRQGGGYNEQFF.

The chain uses TRBV5-1 and TRBJ1-2; D ambiguous. The CDR3 sequence is 13 residues long. The ends were cut back, 1 base at V and 2 bases at J, with 6 bases in the middle. CDR1 and CDR2 from the germline V gene are SGHRS and YFSETQ. The CDR3 loop is CASSLPGNYGYTF. DNA of the CDR3: TGCGCCAGCAGCTTGCCGGGGAACTATGGCTACACCTTC.

This clone was found a few times. The J gene is TRBJ1-1, the V gene TRBV5-4; D is uncertain. The CDR3 is 12 amino acids. V lost 4 bases to trimming and J lost 6 bases, with 10 bases between them. Germline-derived CDR1 and CDR2 are SGHNT and YYREEE (reference sequence). The CDR3: CASSNGAPEAFF. CDR3 coding DNA: TGTGCCAGCAGCAACGGAGCCCCTGAAGCTTTCTTT.

The J gene is TRBJ2-1, the V gene TRBV30; 9 bases map to TRBD2. Per the germline V gene, CDR1 is GTSNPN and CDR2 is SVGIG (reference sequence). This CDR3 has 12 amino acids. With V trimmed by 7 bases and J by 4 bases, 2 bases remained unmatched. The CDR3 protein is CAYTSGYNEQFF. The CDR3 DNA reads TGTGCCTATACTAGCGGGTACAATGAGCAGTTCTTC.

The chain uses TRBV2 and TRBJ2-7; 8 nucleotides align to TRBD2. Germline V gene lookup returns CDR1 SNHLY and CDR2 FYNNEI. This CDR3 spans 16 amino acids. V shed 7 bases and J 1 base; nucleotides not matched to a gene: 12. CDR3 DNA: TGTGCCAGCAAGAGGGGCGGGGGGCGAGAATCCTACGAGCAGTACTTC. Translated: CASKRGGGRESYEQYF.

This clone was counted a few times. This sequence joins TRBV4-3 and TRBJ2-3; D perhaps matches TRBD2 (7 bases). The germline CDR1 and CDR2 sequences are LGHNA and YSLEER. Trimming shortened V by 3 bases and J by 4 bases, and 23 bases separated the two germline ends. CDR3 length: 18 residues. The DNA for the CDR3 is TGCGCCAGCAGCCATTATCTTTTCCAGCGAGGGGGGGCAGATACGCAGTATTTT. It encodes CASSHYLFQRGGADTQYF.

The V gene is TRBV5-1, the J gene TRBJ1-1; TRBD1 agrees at 8 bases. CDR1 SGHRS and CDR2 YFSETQ come from the germline V gene. V lost 5 bases and J lost 8; bases outside the gene matches: 5. The CDR3 is made up of 12 amino acids. CDR3 coding DNA: TGCGCCAGCAGTTCGGACAGGGAAGAAGCTTTCTTT. It is translated as CASSSDREEAFF.

The chain couples TRBV5-6 to TRBJ1-2, with a possible D match to TRBD1 (5 bases). V was cut by 4 bases and J by 4 bases, with 11 bases left in between. The CDR3 consists of 13 residues. Germline assignment: CDR1 SGHDT and CDR2 YYEEEE. CDR3 amino acids: CASSPGLGYGYTF. CDR3 DNA sequence: TGTGCCAGCAGCCCAGGGCTAGGCTATGGCTACACCTTC.

This clone was seen a single time. The rearrangement links TRBV30 to TRBJ1-2, with D possibly TRBD1 on 5 matching bases. The germline V and J ends were trimmed by 0 bases and 7 bases, with 15 bases remaining between them. CDR1 and CDR2 (germline): GTSNPN, SVGIG (reference sequence). The CDR3 loop spans 14 amino acids. DNA of the CDR3: TGTGCCTGGAGTGTGAGGCAGGGTGGCGGTGGCTACACCTTC. Encoded protein: CAWSVRQGGGGYTF.

The rearrangement links TRBV27 to TRBJ2-5; 12 bases align to TRBD2. V trimming: 2 bases; J trimming: 5 bases; junction bases outside the gene matches: 6. The germline V gene has CDR1 MNHEY and CDR2 SMNVEV (reference sequence). CDR3 length equals 16 residues. CDR3 coding DNA: TGTGCCAGCAGTTTACTAGCGGGAGGGCCTCTTGAGACCCAGTACTTC. It yields the protein CASSLLAGGPLETQYF.

The genes are TRBV9 and TRBJ1-1; TRBD1 agrees at 8 bases. This CDR3 has 17 amino acids. J gave up 2 bases and V 0 bases, and 9 bases lay outside the gene matches. The germline V gene encodes CDR1 SGDLS and CDR2 YYNGEE. CDR3 in amino acids: CASSVEGGTGFNTEAFF. Here the CDR3 DNA reads TGTGCCAGCAGCGTAGAAGGGGGGACAGGTTTTAACACTGAAGCTTTCTTT.

The genes are TRBV7-9 and TRBJ2-1; 11 bases match TRBD2. Trimming removed 1 base from V and 10 bases from J; junction bases left unmatched: 3. The CDR3 contains 14 residues. Per germline, CDR1 SEHNR and CDR2 FQNEAQ (reference sequence). CDR3 coding DNA: TGTGCCAGCAGCTTAGACCCTAGCGGGAGGGAGCAGTTCTTC. Amino acids: CASSLDPSGREQFF.

V is TRBV5-1 and J is TRBJ1-4; no definite D call. Germline CDR1 and CDR2: SGHRS and YFSETQ. The V end was cut by 6 bases, the J end by 0 bases, with 9 bases between. This CDR3 has 14 amino acids. DNA for the CDR3: TGCGCCAGCACGGACTCACCAACTAATGAAAAACTGTTTTTT. Its translation: CASTDSPTNEKLFF.

V usage is TRBV5-1 and J usage is TRBJ2-7; perhaps TRBD1 as D (6 bases). CDR1 is SGHRS, CDR2 YFSETQ, per germline. This CDR3 spans 15 amino acids. V was cut by 4 bases and J by 6 bases, with 20 bases left in between. The CDR3 DNA reads TGCGCCAGCAGCGGTACGGGACAAACCGAGGTCGAGCAGTACTTC. Translation gives CASSGTGQTEVEQYF.